The clone carrying this TCR beta chain was counted a single time. From the RT-PCR reads, TCRdb called clonotypes with MiXCR, one entry per CDR3 protein. This table holds about 680,000 distinct CDR3 sequences, about 14% found once. The CDR3 is 14 residues long. V lost 6 bases and J lost 5; bases outside the gene matches: 7. The chain recombines TRBV12-3 or TRBV12-4 with TRBJ2-7; 10 nucleotides align to TRBD1. Sequencing used memory CD4+ T cells from blood. The clonotype comes from a female donor in good health, serving as a healthy control. The CDR3 DNA follows: TGTGCCAGCAGCCTAGACAGGGGGCGCGACGAGCAGTACTTC. Amino acids: CASSLDRGRDEQYF.